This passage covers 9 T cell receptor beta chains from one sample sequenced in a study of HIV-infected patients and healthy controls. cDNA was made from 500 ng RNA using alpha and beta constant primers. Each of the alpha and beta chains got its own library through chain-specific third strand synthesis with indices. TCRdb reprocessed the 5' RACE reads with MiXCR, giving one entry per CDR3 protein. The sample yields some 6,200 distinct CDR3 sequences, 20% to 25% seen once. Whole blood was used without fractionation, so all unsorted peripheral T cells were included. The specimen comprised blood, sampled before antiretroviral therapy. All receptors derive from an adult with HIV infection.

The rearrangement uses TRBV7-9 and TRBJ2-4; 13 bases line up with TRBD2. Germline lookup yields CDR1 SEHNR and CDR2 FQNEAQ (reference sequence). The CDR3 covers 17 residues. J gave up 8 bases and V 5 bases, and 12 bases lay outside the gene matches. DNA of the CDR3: TGTGCCAGCAGCCTCCCACTAGCGGGGGGGATTATGTACATTCAGTACTTC. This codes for CASSLPLAGGIMYIQYF.

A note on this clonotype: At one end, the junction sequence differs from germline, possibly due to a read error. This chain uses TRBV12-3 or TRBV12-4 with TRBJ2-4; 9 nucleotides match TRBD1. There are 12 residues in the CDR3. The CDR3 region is CASSFYRGQGDF. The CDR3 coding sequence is TGTGCCAGCAGTTTTTACAGGGGGCAGGGGGACTTC.

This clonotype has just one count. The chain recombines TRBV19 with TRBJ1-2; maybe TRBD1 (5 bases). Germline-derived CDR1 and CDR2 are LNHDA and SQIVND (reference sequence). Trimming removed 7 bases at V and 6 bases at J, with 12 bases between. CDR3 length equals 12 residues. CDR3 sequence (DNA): TGTGCCAGTACTCAGGGTTGGAATGGCTACACCTTC. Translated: CASTQGWNGYTF.

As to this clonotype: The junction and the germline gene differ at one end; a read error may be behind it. CDR3 sequence reads: CASSRALTSGNTIYF. The CDR3 nucleotides read TGCGCAAGCAGTCGGGCCTTAACCTCTGGAAACACCATATATTTT. The rearrangement uses TRBV5-1 and TRBJ1-3, with D uncertain. This CDR3 is 15 amino acids long. The V gene's germline CDR1 is SGHRS and CDR2 YFSETQ.

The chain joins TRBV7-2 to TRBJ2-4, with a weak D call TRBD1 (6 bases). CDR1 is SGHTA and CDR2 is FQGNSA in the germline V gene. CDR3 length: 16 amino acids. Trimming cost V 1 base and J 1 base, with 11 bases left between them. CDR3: CASSLVPGEAKNIQYF. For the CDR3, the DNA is TGTGCCAGCAGCTTAGTCCCAGGGGAGGCCAAAAACATTCAGTACTTC.

CDR3 DNA sequence: TGTGCCAGCAGTTGGGCTACGGGAGTGAACACTGAAGCTTTCTTT. This codes for CASSWATGVNTEAFF. The genes are TRBV6-2 or TRBV6-3 and TRBJ1-1; D unresolved. CDR3 length equals 15 residues. Trimming left V 4 bases short and J 0 bases short, with 12 bases between. Germline CDR1 reads MNHEY; CDR2 reads SVGEGT.

The CDR3 spells CSASGADRVDFYNEQFF. In DNA form, the CDR3 reads TGCAGTGCTAGTGGGGCGGACAGGGTTGATTTTTACAATGAGCAGTTCTTC. The V call is TRBV20-1, the J call TRBJ2-1; TRBD1 matches 8 bases. After removal of 3 bases from V and 4 bases from J, the junction contained 14 bases not matched to a gene. CDR3 size: 17 residues. CDR1 is DFQATT and CDR2 is SNEGSKA in the germline V gene (reference sequence).

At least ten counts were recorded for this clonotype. CDR3 in DNA: TGTGCCAGCAGCTTATCAGGGGGCGAGCCCCAGCATTTT. The encoded protein is CASSLSGGEPQHF. The rearrangement joins TRBV13 to TRBJ1-5; 8 bases map to TRBD1. The CDR3 contains 13 residues. Germline V gene sequence: CDR1 PRHDT, CDR2 FYEKMQ (reference sequence). V gave up 2 bases and J gave up 8 bases; unmatched junction bases: 2.

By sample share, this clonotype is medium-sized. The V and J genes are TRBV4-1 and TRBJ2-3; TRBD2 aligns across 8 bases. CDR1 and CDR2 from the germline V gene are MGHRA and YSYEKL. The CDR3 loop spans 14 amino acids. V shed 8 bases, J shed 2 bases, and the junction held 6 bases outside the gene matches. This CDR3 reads CASAPGLATDTQYF. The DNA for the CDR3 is TGCGCCAGCGCCCCCGGACTAGCCACAGATACGCAGTATTTT.